What follows are 30 T cell receptor beta chains derived from one specimen sequenced in a study of T cell repertoires in cytomegalovirus infection. TCRdb ran MiXCR on the reads and lists one entry per CDR3 protein. This table holds around 450,000 distinct CDR3 sequences, about 10% found once. Sequencing input: PBMCs. The receptors were gathered from a human donor in good health (CMV status not recorded). Some clones in this sample may be carry-over from other donors' samples.

The chain has TRBV7-9 and TRBJ2-7; TRBD2 matches 14 bases. Germline CDR1 is SEHNR and CDR2 is FQNEAQ (reference sequence). This CDR3 has 18 amino acids. V was pared by 5 bases and J by 3 bases, with 12 bases of the junction left unmatched. Here the CDR3 reads CASSRGLAGVKAIYEQYF. DNA of the CDR3: TGTGCCAGCAGCCGGGGACTAGCGGGAGTAAAGGCCATCTACGAGCAGTACTTC.

The chain couples TRBV15 to TRBJ2-2; D tentatively fits TRBD1 or TRBD2 (6 bases each). V dropped 5 bases and J dropped 5 bases, with 18 bases sitting between them. The CDR3 length is 16 residues. Germline CDR1 is LNHNV and CDR2 is YYDKDF (reference sequence). In DNA, the CDR3 is TGTGCCACCAGCCCCAGGGGCGGGGTGGCGACCGGGGAGCTGTTTTTT. Amino acid sequence: CATSPRGGVATGELFF.

This clonotype showed up many times. This chain links TRBV6-5 with TRBJ2-2; 15 bases fit TRBD2. The V and J ends lost 2 bases and 3 bases, in that order; junction bases with no gene match: 7. Germline-derived CDR1 and CDR2 are MNHEY and SVGAGI. The CDR3 totals 19 residues. CDR3 region: CASSYRWTSGGADTGELFF. For the CDR3, the DNA is TGTGCCAGCAGTTACCGCTGGACTAGCGGGGGGGCCGACACCGGGGAGCTGTTTTTT.

This clonotype has a count of ten or more. V and J are TRBV18 and TRBJ2-3; unclear D gene. Trimming left V 3 bases short and J 5 bases short, with 9 bases between. The CDR3 is 13 amino acids. Germline loops: CDR1 KGHSH, CDR2 LQKENI. The CDR3 reads CASSPSTEDTQYF. CDR3 nucleotide sequence: TGTGCCAGCTCACCTTCGACGGAAGATACGCAGTATTTT.

The sample holds many counts of this clonotype. V is TRBV28 and J is TRBJ2-2, with TRBD1 as a possible D gene (5 bases). The CDR3 runs 14 residues. Germline V lookup: CDR1 MDHEN, CDR2 SYDVKM. V lost 2 bases, J lost 8 bases, and 12 bases lay in between. The CDR3: CASSLKTARGELFF. CDR3 DNA: TGTGCCAGCAGTTTAAAGACAGCTCGAGGGGAGCTGTTTTTT.

This sequence joins TRBV10-3 and TRBJ1-2; 8 nucleotides line up with TRBD1. V was pared by 6 bases and J by 5 bases, with 11 bases of the junction left unmatched. Germline V gives CDR1 ENHRY, CDR2 SYGVKD. The CDR3 runs to 15 residues. CDR3 protein: CAIRRSGTGLYGYTF. The CDR3 nucleotides are TGTGCCATCAGGCGTTCCGGGACAGGACTTTATGGCTACACCTTC.

In its sample, this clonotype was seen many times. The chain has TRBV5-6 and TRBJ2-5, with 7 bases that match TRBD2. The germline V gene has CDR1 SGHDT and CDR2 YYEEEE. V dropped 2 bases and J dropped 4; count of bases not matched to a gene: 8. The CDR3 consists of 15 residues. CDR3 region: CASSFDMGGVETQYF. CDR3 DNA: TGTGCCAGCAGCTTTGACATGGGAGGGGTAGAGACCCAGTACTTC. The entire variable domain, with the rest obtained from reference TRBV5-6 and TRBJ2-5, is as follows: DAGVTQSPTHLIKTRGQQVTLRCSPKSGHDTVSWYQQALGQGPQFIFQYYEEEERQRGNFPDRFSGHQFPNYSSELNVNALLLGDSALYLCASSFDMGGVETQYFGPGTRLLVL.

To note about this clonotype: A much larger clone sits a single nucleotide away, making a read error possible. This chain joins TRBV27 and TRBJ2-3; 7 nucleotides agree with TRBD2. CDR1 and CDR2 from the germline V gene are MNHEY and SMNVEV (reference sequence). V shed 4 bases and J 0 bases; nucleotides not matched to a gene: 10. The CDR3 runs 17 residues. The CDR3 sequence is CASSSIGRRGSTDTQYF. DNA for the CDR3: TGTGCCAGCAGTTCCATCGGCAGGCGGGGGAGCACAGATACGCAGTATTTT.

This clonotype was counted many times. The chain is built from TRBV7-6 and TRBJ2-3; D gene ambiguous. V lost 1 base, J lost 1 base, and 15 bases lay in between. The CDR3 has 17 residues. Germline V gene lookup returns CDR1 SGHVS and CDR2 FNYEAQ. The CDR3 region has the DNA TGTGCCAGCAGCTTAGTCCCGGATACCCTCCGCACAGATACGCAGTATTTT. Its translation: CASSLVPDTLRTDTQYF.

This clonotype was counted many times. The chain is built from TRBV24-1 and TRBJ2-3; TRBD1 matches at 12 bases. Looked up from germline, CDR1 is KGHDR and CDR2 is SFDVKD. J was trimmed by 2 bases and V by 3 bases; bases with no gene match: 2. The length of the CDR3 is 16 residues. The CDR3 coding sequence is TGTGCCACCAGTGATCCGGGACAGGGGGCCACAGATACGCAGTATTTT. Translating it yields CATSDPGQGATDTQYF.

V and J are TRBV14 and TRBJ1-2; D is ambiguous. Trimming left V 4 bases short and J 6 bases short, with 15 bases between. Germline CDR1 is SGHDN and CDR2 is FVKESK. This CDR3 comprises 14 residues. This CDR3 is CASSPTSLWNGYTF. The CDR3 region has the DNA TGTGCCAGCAGCCCGACGAGTCTATGGAATGGCTACACCTTC. Full variable domain (outside the CDR3, taken from reference TRBV14 and TRBJ1-2): EAGVTQFPSHSVIEKGQTVTLRCDPISGHDNLYWYRRVMGKEIKFLLHFVKESKQDESGMPNNRFLAERTGGTYSTLKVQPAELEDSGVYFCASSPTSLWNGYTFGSGTRLTVV.

The table lists this clonotype with many counts. The CDR3 region has the DNA TGTGCCAGCAGTTTAGGACGATTCTATGGCTACACCTTC. Translating it yields CASSLGRFYGYTF. The chain links TRBV12-3 or TRBV12-4 to TRBJ1-2; D ambiguous. The CDR3 covers 13 residues. V was shortened by 1 base and J by 4 bases, with 7 bases between the two germline ends.

The chain links TRBV20-1 to TRBJ2-3; tentative D call: TRBD2 (6 bases). V gave up 3 bases and J gave up 7 bases, with 14 bases separating them. Germline loops: CDR1 DFQATT, CDR2 SNEGSKA (reference sequence). The CDR3 loop spans 13 amino acids. The CDR3 loop reads CSASGGARNTQYF. DNA for the CDR3: TGCAGTGCTAGTGGCGGGGCCAGGAATACGCAGTATTTT.

This clonotype was recorded a few times. The chain has TRBV10-3 and TRBJ2-1; 8 bases are a match to TRBD2. V was clipped by 8 bases and J by 7 bases; unmatched bases: 7. Germline V gene data show CDR1 as ENHRY and CDR2 as SYGVKD. The length of the CDR3 is 13 residues. The CDR3 spells CAIASGGPNEQFF. As DNA, the CDR3 is TGTGCCATCGCGTCGGGAGGGCCAAATGAGCAGTTCTTC.

The sample holds a few counts of this clonotype. The chain carries TRBV28 and TRBJ2-7, with 9 bases that match TRBD1. This CDR3 region has 15 residues. Germline V gene data show CDR1 as MDHEN and CDR2 as SYDVKM. The ends lost 6 bases at V and 3 bases at J; junction bases unmatched: 9. CDR3 DNA sequence: TGTGCCAGCAGCCTCCGGGGGACAGGGCGCTACGAGCAGTACTTC. This encodes CASSLRGTGRYEQYF.

This clonotype was detected only a few times. This rearrangement joins TRBV29-1 to TRBJ1-1; D ambiguous. CDR3 size: 10 residues. Deletions cut 5 bases from V and 3 bases from J, with 4 bases between. Germline V gene data show CDR1 as SQVTM and CDR2 as ANQGSEA. CDR3: CSVLHTEAFF. CDR3 in DNA: TGCAGCGTTCTCCACACTGAAGCTTTCTTT.

Only a few counts were recorded for this clonotype. Given a far larger clone just one base away, this is likely a sequencing read error. The V and J genes are TRBV27 and TRBJ2-2; D is perhaps TRBD2 (6 bases). Germline V gene sequence: CDR1 MNHEY, CDR2 SMNVEV (reference sequence). V was pared by 8 bases and J by 5 bases, with 9 bases between. The CDR3 extends over 12 amino acids. Written as DNA, the CDR3 is TGTGCCAGCGGCCGGGGGACCGGGGAGCTGTTTTTT. Encoded protein: CASGRGTGELFF.

This clonotype was seen at least ten times. The chain employs TRBV7-8 and TRBJ2-1; D is possibly TRBD2 (5 bases). The CDR3 extends over 14 amino acids. CDR1 is SGHVS and CDR2 is FQNEAQ in the germline V gene. V dropped 1 base and J dropped 5 bases, with 9 bases sitting between them. The chain's CDR3 is CASSLDTADNEQFF. Written as DNA, the CDR3 is TGTGCCAGCAGCTTAGACACAGCGGACAATGAGCAGTTCTTC.

The V and J genes are TRBV10-3 and TRBJ2-2; 9 bases map to TRBD2. V dropped 3 bases and J dropped 5; count of bases not matched to a gene: 10. Germline V gene lookup returns CDR1 ENHRY and CDR2 SYGVKD. The CDR3 sequence is 17 residues long. This CDR3 is CAISDVSGSPGTGELFF. The CDR3 DNA reads as TGTGCCATCAGTGATGTTAGCGGGAGCCCCGGAACCGGGGAGCTGTTTTTT.

This chain uses TRBV6-1 with TRBJ2-1; 8 bases are shared with TRBD1. CDR1 is MNHNS, CDR2 SASEGT, per germline. V gave up 7 bases and J gave up 10 bases; unmatched junction bases: 15. The CDR3 consists of 15 residues. In nucleotides, the CDR3 is TGTGCCAGCAAACTCTCCGGGACAGGCCTCTTCGAGCAGTTCTTC. Protein: CASKLSGTGLFEQFF.

This clonotype was recorded many times. The gene calls are TRBV28 and TRBJ1-1; the match to TRBD1 covers 8 bases. The germline gives CDR1 MDHEN, CDR2 SYDVKM. Trimming took 7 bases from V and 3 from J; bases not matched to a gene: 7. This CDR3 region has 14 residues. Here the CDR3 reads CASNLPDRDTEAFF. CDR3 DNA sequence: TGTGCCAGCAATCTCCCGGACAGGGACACTGAAGCTTTCTTT.

This clonotype was counted many times. V and J are TRBV12-3 or TRBV12-4 and TRBJ1-3; D remains ambiguous. Trimming shortened V by 4 bases and J by 5 bases, and 12 bases separated the two germline ends. This CDR3 comprises 14 residues. The CDR3 DNA follows: TGTGCCAGCAGTTATACCGCCGGCCGAAACACCATATATTTT. The encoded protein is CASSYTAGRNTIYF.

This clonotype was observed a few times. As DNA, the CDR3 is TGTGCCAGCAGTGATTTGCGGGGGGCAGATACGCAGTATTTT. Translation: CASSDLRGADTQYF. This chain connects TRBV2 to TRBJ2-3; 8 nucleotides agree with TRBD2. V gave up 3 bases and J gave up 4 bases; unmatched junction bases: 3. The CDR3 contains 14 residues. CDR1 and CDR2 (germline): SNHLY, FYNNEI.

Many counts were recorded for this clonotype. V gene TRBV2 combines with J gene TRBJ2-1, with unresolved D. V was pared by 9 bases and J by 5 bases, with 17 bases between. Germline V gives CDR1 SNHLY, CDR2 FYNNEI. This CDR3 comprises 14 residues. The CDR3 coding sequence is TGTGCCAGTAGGATATCCGATTTCCACAATGAGCAGTTCTTC. It translates to CASRISDFHNEQFF.

This clonotype was seen at least ten times. The J gene is TRBJ2-7, the V gene TRBV7-6; tentative D call: TRBD2 (6 bases). CDR3 length: 14 amino acids. Looked up from germline, CDR1 is SGHVS and CDR2 is FNYEAQ. Trimming cost V 5 bases and J 11 bases, with 22 bases left between them. CDR3 loop: CASSPRRLGGLEYF. The CDR3 DNA reads TGTGCCAGCAGCCCCCGTAGGTTGGGGGGTTTAGAGTACTTC.

This clonotype has ten or more counts. V is TRBV4-1 and J is TRBJ1-2; D unresolved. Germline V lookup: CDR1 MGHRA, CDR2 YSYEKL. Between the trimmed V and J ends, which lost 0 bases and 4 bases, there was a span of 30 bases. The CDR3 runs 21 residues. In DNA, the CDR3 is TGCGCCAGCAGCCAAGAAAGACCCAATTTCAGCCGCCTCCCGCGTCTCTATGGCTACACCTTC. Protein product: CASSQERPNFSRLPRLYGYTF.

V gene TRBV11-3 combines with J gene TRBJ2-3; D is perhaps TRBD1 or TRBD2 (5 bases each). CDR1 SGHNT and CDR2 YENEEA come from the germline V gene. The V end was cut by 5 bases, the J end by 8 bases, with 17 bases between. This CDR3 is built from 14 residues. The CDR3 coding sequence is TGTGCCAGCAGCCCCGACAGCGGCCGCTTTACGCAGTATTTT. This gives the protein CASSPDSGRFTQYF.

This clonotype occurred many times. This chain links TRBV5-5 with TRBJ2-7; the D is unclear. Trimming pared 4 bases from V and 0 bases from J, leaving 20 bases between. Germline V gene lookup returns CDR1 SGHKS and CDR2 YYEKEE (reference sequence). The CDR3 covers 17 residues. The CDR3: CASSPSRVSDSSYEQYF. In DNA form, the CDR3 reads TGTGCCAGCAGCCCGAGTCGGGTCTCGGATTCCTCCTACGAGCAGTACTTC.

This clonotype was counted many times. V is TRBV7-6 and J is TRBJ1-3; D unresolved. CDR3 length equals 15 residues. The ends were cut back, 2 bases at V and 0 bases at J, with 8 bases in the middle. Germline CDR1 and CDR2: SGHVS and FNYEAQ. CDR3: CASSLWSGSGNTIYF. In DNA form, the CDR3 reads TGTGCCAGCAGCTTATGGTCGGGCTCTGGAAACACCATATATTTT.

This clonotype was seen repeatedly, ten times or more. The genes are TRBV10-3 and TRBJ2-1; D is unclear. Deletions cut 0 bases from V and 2 bases from J, with 8 bases between. Germline loops: CDR1 ENHRY, CDR2 SYGVKD. CDR3 length: 15 amino acids. CDR3 sequence reads: CAISESNLPYNEQFF. As DNA, the CDR3 is TGTGCCATCAGTGAGTCGAACTTGCCCTACAATGAGCAGTTCTTC.